The clone carrying this T cell receptor (beta chain) has a count of ten or more. Its antigen is unidentified. There are 16 residues in the CDR3. Germline V gene lookup returns CDR1 SGDLS and CDR2 YYNGEE. The V and J ends lost 0 bases and 0 bases respectively, with 9 bases between them. These data are taken from a study of T cells after yellow fever vaccination. Study-wide findings and caveats: Though weaker, the secondary response peaked faster, on day 5 versus 15. The study noted that FACS-sorted repertoires could contain abundant clonotypes contaminating from the bulk population.

They built TCR cDNA with 5'RACE template switching, a step that put in a universal primer site and UMIs. TCRdb re-analysed the 5' RACE reads in MiXCR, keeping a single row per CDR3 protein. Among a few hundred thousand distinct CDR3 sequences listed, approximately 16% were seen once. The V call is TRBV9, the J call TRBJ2-2, with D perhaps TRBD1 (5 bases). The sequencing here drew on PBMCs, taken around 5 days after the first yellow fever vaccination. The receptor's source is a man between 18 and 35 years old who received the YFV17D yellow fever vaccine. The chain's CDR3 is CASSVDWTPNTGELFF. CDR3 bases: TGTGCCAGCAGCGTAGATTGGACACCGAACACCGGGGAGCTGTTTTTT. Full variable domain (outside the CDR3, taken from reference TRBV9 and TRBJ2-2): DSGVTQTPKHLITATGQRVTLRCSPRSGDLSVYWYQQSLDQGLQFLIQYYNGEERAKGNILERFSAQQFPDLHSELNLSSLELGDSALYFCASSVDWTPNTGELFFGEGSRLTVL.